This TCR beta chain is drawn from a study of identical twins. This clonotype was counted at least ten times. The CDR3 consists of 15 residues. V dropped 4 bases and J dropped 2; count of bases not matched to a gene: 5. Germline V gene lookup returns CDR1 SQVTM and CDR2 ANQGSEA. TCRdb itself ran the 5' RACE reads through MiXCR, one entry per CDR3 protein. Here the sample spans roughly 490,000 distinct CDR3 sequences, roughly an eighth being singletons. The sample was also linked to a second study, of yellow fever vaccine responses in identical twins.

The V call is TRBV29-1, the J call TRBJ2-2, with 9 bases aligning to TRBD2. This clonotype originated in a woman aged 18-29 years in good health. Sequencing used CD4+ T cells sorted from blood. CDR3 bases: TGCAGCGTTGGCCAACTAGCGGGCAACACCGGGGAGCTGTTTTTT. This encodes CSVGQLAGNTGELFF.